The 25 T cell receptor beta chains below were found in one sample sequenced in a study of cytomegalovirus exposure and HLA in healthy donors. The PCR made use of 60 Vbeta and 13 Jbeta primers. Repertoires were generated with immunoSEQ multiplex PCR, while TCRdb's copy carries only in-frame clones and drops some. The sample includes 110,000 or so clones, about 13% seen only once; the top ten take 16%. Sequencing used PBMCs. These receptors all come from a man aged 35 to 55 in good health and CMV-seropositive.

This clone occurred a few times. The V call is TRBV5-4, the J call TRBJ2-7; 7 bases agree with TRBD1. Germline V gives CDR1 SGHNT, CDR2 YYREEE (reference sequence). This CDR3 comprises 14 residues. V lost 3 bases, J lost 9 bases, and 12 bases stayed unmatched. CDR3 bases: TGTGCCAGCAGCTCCGGGACAGACGCCTTTTGGCAGTACTTC. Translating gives CASSSGTDAFWQYF.

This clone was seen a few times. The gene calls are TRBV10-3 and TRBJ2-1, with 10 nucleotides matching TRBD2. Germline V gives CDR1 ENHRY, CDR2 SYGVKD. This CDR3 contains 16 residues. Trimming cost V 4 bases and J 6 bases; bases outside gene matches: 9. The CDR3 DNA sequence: TGTGCCATCAGTGGGACTAGCGGCGGCCGGTCCAATGAGCAGTTCTTC. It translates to CAISGTSGGRSNEQFF.

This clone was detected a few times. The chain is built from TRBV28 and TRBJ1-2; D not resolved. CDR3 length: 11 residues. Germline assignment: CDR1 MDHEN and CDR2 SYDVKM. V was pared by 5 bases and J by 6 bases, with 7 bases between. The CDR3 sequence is CASSATDGYTF. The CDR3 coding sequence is TGTGCCAGCAGTGCTACTGATGGCTACACCTTC.

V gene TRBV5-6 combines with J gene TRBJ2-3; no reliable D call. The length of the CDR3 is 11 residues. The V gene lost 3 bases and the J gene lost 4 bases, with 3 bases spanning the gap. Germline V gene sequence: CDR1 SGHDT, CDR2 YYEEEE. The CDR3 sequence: CASSSADTQYF. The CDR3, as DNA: TGTGCCAGCAGCTCGGCAGATACGCAGTATTTT.

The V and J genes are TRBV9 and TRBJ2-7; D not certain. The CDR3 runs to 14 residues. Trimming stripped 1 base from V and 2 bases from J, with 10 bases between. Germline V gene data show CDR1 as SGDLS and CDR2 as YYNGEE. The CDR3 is CASSVSSTAYEQYF. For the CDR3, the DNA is TGTGCCAGCAGCGTAAGTAGCACTGCCTACGAGCAGTACTTC.

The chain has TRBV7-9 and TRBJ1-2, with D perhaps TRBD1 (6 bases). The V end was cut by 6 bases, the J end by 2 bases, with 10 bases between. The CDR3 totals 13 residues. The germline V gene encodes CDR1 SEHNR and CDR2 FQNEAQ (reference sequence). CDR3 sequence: CASSGRGNYGYTF. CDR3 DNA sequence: TGTGCCAGCAGTGGGAGGGGGAACTATGGCTACACCTTC.

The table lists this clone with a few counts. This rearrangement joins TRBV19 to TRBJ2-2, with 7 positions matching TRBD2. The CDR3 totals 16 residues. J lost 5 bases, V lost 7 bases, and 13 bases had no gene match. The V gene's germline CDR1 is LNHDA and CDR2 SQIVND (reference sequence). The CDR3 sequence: CASTGGRGVRTGELFF. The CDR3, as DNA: TGTGCCAGTACGGGCGGGAGAGGGGTTAGGACCGGGGAGCTGTTTTTT.

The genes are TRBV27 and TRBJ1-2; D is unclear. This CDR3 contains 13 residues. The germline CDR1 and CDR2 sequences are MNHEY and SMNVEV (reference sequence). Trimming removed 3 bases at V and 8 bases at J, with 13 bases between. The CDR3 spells CASSFSHAGGYTF. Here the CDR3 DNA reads TGTGCCAGCAGTTTCTCCCATGCGGGAGGCTACACCTTC.

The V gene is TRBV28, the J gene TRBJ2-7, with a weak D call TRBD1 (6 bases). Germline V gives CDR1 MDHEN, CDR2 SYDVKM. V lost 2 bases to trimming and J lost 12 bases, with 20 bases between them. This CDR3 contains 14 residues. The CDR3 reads CASSLAGTIHERYF. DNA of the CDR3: TGTGCCAGCAGTTTAGCCGGGACAATCCATGAAAGGTACTTC.

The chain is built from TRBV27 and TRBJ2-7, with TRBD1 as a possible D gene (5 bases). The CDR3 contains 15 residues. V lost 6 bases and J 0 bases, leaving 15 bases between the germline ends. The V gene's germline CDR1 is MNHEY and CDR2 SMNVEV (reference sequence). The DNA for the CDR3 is TGTGCCAGCAGCCTCTTGGGGCGGAGCTCCTACGAGCAGTACTTC. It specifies CASSLLGRSSYEQYF.

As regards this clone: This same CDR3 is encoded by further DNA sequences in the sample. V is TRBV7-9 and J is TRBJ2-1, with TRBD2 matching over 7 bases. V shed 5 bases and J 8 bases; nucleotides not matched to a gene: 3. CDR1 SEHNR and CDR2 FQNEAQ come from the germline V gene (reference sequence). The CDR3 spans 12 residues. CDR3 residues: CASSPRGDEQFF. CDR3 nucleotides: TGTGCCAGCAGCCCCCGGGGGGATGAGCAGTTCTTC.

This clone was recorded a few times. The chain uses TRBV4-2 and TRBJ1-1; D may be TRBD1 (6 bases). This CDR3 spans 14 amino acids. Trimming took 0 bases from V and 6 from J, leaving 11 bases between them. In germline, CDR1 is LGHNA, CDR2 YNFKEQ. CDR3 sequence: CASSQESGGPEAFF. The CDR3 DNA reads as TGTGCCAGCAGCCAAGAATCGGGGGGCCCTGAAGCTTTCTTT.

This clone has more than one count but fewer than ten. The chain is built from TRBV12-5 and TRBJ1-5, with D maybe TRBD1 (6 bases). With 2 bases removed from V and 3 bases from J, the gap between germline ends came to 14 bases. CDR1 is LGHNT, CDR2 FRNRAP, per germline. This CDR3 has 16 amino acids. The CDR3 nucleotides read TGTGCTAGTGGTTTGACCGCAGGGGAGTACAATCAGCCCCAGCATTTT. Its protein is CASGLTAGEYNQPQHF. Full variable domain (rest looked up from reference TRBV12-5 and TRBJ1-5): DARVTQTPRHKVTEMGQEVTMRCQPILGHNTVFWYRQTMMQGLELLAYFRNRAPLDDSGMPKDRFSAEMPDATLATLKIQPSEPRDSAVYFCASGLTAGEYNQPQHFGDGTRLSIL.

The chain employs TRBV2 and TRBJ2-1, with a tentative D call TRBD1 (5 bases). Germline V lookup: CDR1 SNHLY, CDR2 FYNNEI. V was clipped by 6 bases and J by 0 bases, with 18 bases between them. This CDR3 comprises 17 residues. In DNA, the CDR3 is TGTGCCAGCAGCCCCGTGGGGCCTGCGGCCTCCTACAATGAGCAGTTCTTC. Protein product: CASSPVGPAASYNEQFF.

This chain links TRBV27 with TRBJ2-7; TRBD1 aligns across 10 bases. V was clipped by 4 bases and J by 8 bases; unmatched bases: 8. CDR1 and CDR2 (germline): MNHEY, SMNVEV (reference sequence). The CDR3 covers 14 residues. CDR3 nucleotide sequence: TGTGCCAGCAGTTCAGTTGGGACAGGGGATAAGCAGTACTTC. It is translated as CASSSVGTGDKQYF.

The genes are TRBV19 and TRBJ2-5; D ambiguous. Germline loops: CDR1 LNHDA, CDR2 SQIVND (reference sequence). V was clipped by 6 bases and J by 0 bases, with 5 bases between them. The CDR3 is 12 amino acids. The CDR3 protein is CASSLYQETQYF. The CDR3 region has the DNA TGTGCCAGTAGCCTGTACCAAGAGACCCAGTACTTC.

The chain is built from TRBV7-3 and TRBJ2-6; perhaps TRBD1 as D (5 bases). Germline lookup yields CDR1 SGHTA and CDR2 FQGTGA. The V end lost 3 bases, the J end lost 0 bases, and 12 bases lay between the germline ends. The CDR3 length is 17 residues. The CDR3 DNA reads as TGTGCCAGCAGCTTTCGGCCCAGGGACTCTGGGGCCAACGTCCTGACTTTC. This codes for CASSFRPRDSGANVLTF.

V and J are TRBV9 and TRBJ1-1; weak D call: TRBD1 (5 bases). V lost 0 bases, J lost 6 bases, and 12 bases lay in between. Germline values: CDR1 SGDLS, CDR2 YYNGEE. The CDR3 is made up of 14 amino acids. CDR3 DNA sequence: TGTGCCAGCAGCGTAGGGGGGGGAAATCCTGAAGCTTTCTTT. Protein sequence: CASSVGGGNPEAFF.

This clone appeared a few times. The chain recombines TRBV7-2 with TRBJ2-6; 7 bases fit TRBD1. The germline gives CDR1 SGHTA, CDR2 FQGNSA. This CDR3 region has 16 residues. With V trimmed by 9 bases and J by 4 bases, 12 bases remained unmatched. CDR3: CASLGGQPRGANVLTF. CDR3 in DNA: TGTGCCAGTTTAGGGGGCCAGCCACGCGGGGCCAACGTCCTGACTTTC.

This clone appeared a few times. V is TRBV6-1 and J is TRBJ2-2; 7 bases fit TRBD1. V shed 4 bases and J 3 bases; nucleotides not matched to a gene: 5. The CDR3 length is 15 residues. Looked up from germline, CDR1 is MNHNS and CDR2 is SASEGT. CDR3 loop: CASSGQGPHTGELFF. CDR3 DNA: TGTGCCAGCAGTGGACAGGGACCCCACACCGGGGAGCTGTTTTTT.

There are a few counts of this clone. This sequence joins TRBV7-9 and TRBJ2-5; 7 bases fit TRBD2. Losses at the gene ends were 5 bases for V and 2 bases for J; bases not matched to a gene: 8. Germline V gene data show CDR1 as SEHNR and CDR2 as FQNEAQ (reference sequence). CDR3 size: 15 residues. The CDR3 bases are TGTGCCAGCAGCATCATTCCGGGAGGACAAGAGACCCAGTACTTC. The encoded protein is CASSIIPGGQETQYF.

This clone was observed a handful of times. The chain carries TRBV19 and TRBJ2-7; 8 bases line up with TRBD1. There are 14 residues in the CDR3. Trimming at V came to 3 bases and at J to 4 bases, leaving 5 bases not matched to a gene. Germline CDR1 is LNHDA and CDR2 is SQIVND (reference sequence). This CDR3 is CASSIRTGTYEQYF. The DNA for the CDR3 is TGTGCCAGTAGTATCCGGACAGGGACTTACGAGCAGTACTTC.

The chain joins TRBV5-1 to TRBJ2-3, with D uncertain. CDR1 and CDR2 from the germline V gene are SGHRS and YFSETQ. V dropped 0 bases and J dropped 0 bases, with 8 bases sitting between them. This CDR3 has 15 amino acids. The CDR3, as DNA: TGCGCCAGCAGCTTGGACGCGGCTAGCACAGATACGCAGTATTTT. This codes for CASSLDAASTDTQYF. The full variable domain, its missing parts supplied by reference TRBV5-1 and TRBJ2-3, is KAGVTQTPRYLIKTRGQQVTLSCSPISGHRSVSWYQQTPGQGLQFLFEYFSETQRNKGNFPGRFSGRQFSNSRSEMNVSTLELGDSALYLCASSLDAASTDTQYFGPGTRLTVL.

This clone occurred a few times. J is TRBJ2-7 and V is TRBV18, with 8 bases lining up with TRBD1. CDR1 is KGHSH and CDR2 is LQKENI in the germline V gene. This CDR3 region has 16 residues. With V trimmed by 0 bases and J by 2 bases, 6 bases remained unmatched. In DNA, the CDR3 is TGTGCCAGCTCACCACCGTTAGGACAGGGACCCTACGAGCAGTACTTC. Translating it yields CASSPPLGQGPYEQYF.

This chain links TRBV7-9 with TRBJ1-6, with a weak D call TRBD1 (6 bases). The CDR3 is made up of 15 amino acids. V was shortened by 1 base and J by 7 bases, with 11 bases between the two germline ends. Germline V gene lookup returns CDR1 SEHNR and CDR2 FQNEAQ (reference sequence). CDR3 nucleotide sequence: TGTGCCAGCAGCTTAGTCTCAGGGGTCAATTCACCCCTCCACTTT. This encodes CASSLVSGVNSPLHF.